Detailed here is one T cell receptor (beta chain). Its specificity is unknown. The same CDR3 also results from other DNA sequences found in this sample. The data derive from a study of cytomegalovirus exposure and HLA in healthy donors. Germline V CDR1 and CDR2: LNHNV, YYDKDF (reference sequence). The CDR3 is made up of 15 amino acids. V lost 1 base, J lost 8 bases, and 17 bases lay in between. Use of 60 Vbeta and 13 Jbeta primers characterized the PCR. The repertoire was sequenced with immunoSEQ multiplex PCR; TCRdb's copy has only in-frame clones and lacks some. The sample has over 200,000 clones, just under 85% seen once. Overall study results and limits: In most subjects, TCR beta sequences reportedly gave accurate predictions of HLA-A and HLA-B alleles. Later, an analysis showed that TCR beta chains associated with HLA were more clonally expanded than others that were equally common.

This TCR derives from a woman in her thirties or forties in good health and CMV-seronegative. Sequenced input: PBMCs. This chain connects TRBV15 to TRBJ1-1, with D tentatively TRBD1 (5 bases). This chain's CDR3 is CATSRGGRTRKEAFF. Here the CDR3 DNA reads TGTGCCACCAGCAGAGGGGGCAGGACGAGGAAGGAAGCTTTCTTT.